The 27 T cell receptor beta chains given below trace back to one sample, sequenced in a study of cytomegalovirus exposure and HLA in healthy donors. PCR involved 60 Vbeta and 13 Jbeta primers. Repertoires were generated with immunoSEQ multiplex PCR, while TCRdb's copy carries only in-frame clones and drops some. The sample spans tens of thousands of clones; the ten largest clones claim 17%. The sample taken for sequencing was PBMCs. All receptors come from a male donor in good health and CMV-seropositive.

This rearrangement joins TRBV6-1 to TRBJ2-7, with TRBD2 matching over 7 bases. The V and J ends lost 2 bases and 2 bases, in that order; junction bases with no gene match: 6. The CDR3 length is 15 residues. CDR1 and CDR2 (germline): MNHNS, SASEGT. In DNA form, the CDR3 reads TGTGCCAGCAGTGAACGGGGGGATCCCGCCTACGAGCAGTACTTC. It encodes CASSERGDPAYEQYF.

The chain joins TRBV14 to TRBJ2-1, with D tentatively TRBD1 (6 bases). CDR1 and CDR2 from the germline V gene are SGHDN and FVKESK. V gave up 4 bases and J gave up 4 bases, with 8 bases separating them. This CDR3 region has 13 residues. The CDR3 DNA reads TGTGCCAGCAGCCCTACAGGGTACAATGAGCAGTTCTTC. It specifies CASSPTGYNEQFF.

The V call is TRBV7-7, the J call TRBJ2-2; tentatively, D is TRBD1 (6 bases). CDR1 SSHAT and CDR2 FNYEAQ come from the germline V gene (reference sequence). This CDR3 is built from 15 residues. V was shortened by 5 bases and J by 0 bases, with 10 bases between the two germline ends. The CDR3, as DNA: TGTGCCAGCAGCCTAGGGACACCGAACACCGGGGAGCTGTTTTTT. Protein: CASSLGTPNTGELFF.

The rearrangement links TRBV19 to TRBJ1-5; TRBD1 might be the D (6 bases). Between the trimmed V and J ends, which lost 7 bases and 5 bases, there was a span of 18 bases. Germline V gene lookup returns CDR1 LNHDA and CDR2 SQIVND (reference sequence). The CDR3 consists of 15 residues. In nucleotides, the CDR3 is TGTGCCAGTAATTCTGCCGGGACAAGGGATCAGCCCCAGCATTTT. Its translation is CASNSAGTRDQPQHF.

The chain recombines TRBV29-1 with TRBJ1-1; 9 bases line up with TRBD1. This CDR3 region has 13 residues. Trimming cost V 6 bases and J 5 bases; bases outside gene matches: 7. Germline lookup yields CDR1 SQVTM and CDR2 ANQGSEA. CDR3 residues: CSVLRTGETEAFF. DNA of the CDR3: TGCAGCGTCCTACGGACAGGGGAAACTGAAGCTTTCTTT.

The chain is built from TRBV28 and TRBJ2-2, with D uncertain. The V end lost 10 bases, the J end lost 6 bases, and 12 bases lay between the germline ends. Per germline, CDR1 MDHEN and CDR2 SYDVKM. The CDR3 covers 12 residues. This CDR3 is CATFSFPGELFF. The CDR3 region has the DNA TGTGCCACCTTTAGTTTCCCCGGGGAGCTGTTTTTT.

This chain links TRBV28 with TRBJ1-2, with D tentatively TRBD1 (6 bases). In germline, CDR1 is MDHEN, CDR2 SYDVKM. V lost 6 bases, J lost 6 bases, and 11 bases lay in between. The CDR3 sequence is 12 residues long. The CDR3 region has the DNA TGTGCCAGCAGGGAGAGACAGGATGGCTACACCTTC. Amino acids: CASRERQDGYTF.

The genes are TRBV7-2 and TRBJ1-1; no reliable D call. The V end was cut by 1 base, the J end by 1 base, with 7 bases between. CDR3 length equals 14 residues. Germline V gene data show CDR1 as SGHTA and CDR2 as FQGNSA. The CDR3 DNA sequence: TGTGCCAGCAGCTTAGTACGGGAGAACACTGAAGCTTTCTTT. This codes for CASSLVRENTEAFF.

The CDR3 protein is CASSLVLSSGGGNEQFF. The CDR3, as DNA: TGTGCCAGCAGCTTGGTTCTATCTAGCGGAGGGGGGAATGAGCAGTTCTTC. The chain recombines TRBV5-6 with TRBJ2-1, with D perhaps matching TRBD2 (7 bases). The CDR3 has 17 amino acids. Looked up from germline, CDR1 is SGHDT and CDR2 is YYEEEE. Trimming removed 0 bases from V and 7 bases from J, with 20 bases in between.

Comment on this clone: One end of the junction varies from germline; a read error may be responsible. The genes are TRBV5-6 and TRBJ2-1; 13 bases map to TRBD2. The germline V gene encodes CDR1 SGHDT and CDR2 YYEEEE. This CDR3 is 17 amino acids long. CDR3 loop: CASIGGTSGISDNEQFF. As DNA, the CDR3 is TGTGCCAGCATCGGAGGGACTAGCGGGATCTCCGACAATGAGCAGTTCTTC.

The chain couples TRBV7-3 to TRBJ2-5, with 11 nucleotides matching TRBD2. CDR3 size: 16 residues. After removal of 0 bases from V and 5 bases from J, the junction contained 5 bases not matched to a gene. Per germline, CDR1 SGHTA and CDR2 FQGTGA. The CDR3 DNA sequence: TGTGCCAGCAGCTTAACTGTAACTAGCGGGAGCGAGACCCAGTACTTC. Translating it yields CASSLTVTSGSETQYF.

The chain combines TRBV6-1 with TRBJ2-7, with D possibly matching TRBD2 (7 bases). The CDR3 contains 14 residues. Trimming stripped 6 bases from V and 4 bases from J, with 16 bases between. CDR1 MNHNS and CDR2 SASEGT come from the germline V gene. The CDR3: CASRITGGPYEQYF. The CDR3 DNA reads as TGTGCCAGCAGGATAACCGGGGGGCCTTACGAGCAGTACTTC.

The genes are TRBV5-1 and TRBJ1-1; D is unclear. The CDR3 has 13 residues. Looked up from germline, CDR1 is SGHRS and CDR2 is YFSETQ. V lost 0 bases and J 8 bases, leaving 11 bases between the germline ends. The CDR3, as DNA: TGCGCCAGCAGCTTGGGGGCGACTACAGAAGCTTTCTTT. It specifies CASSLGATTEAFF. The complete variable domain, with remaining parts taken from reference TRBV5-1 and TRBJ1-1, reads KAGVTQTPRYLIKTRGQQVTLSCSPISGHRSVSWYQQTPGQGLQFLFEYFSETQRNKGNFPGRFSGRQFSNSRSEMNVSTLELGDSALYLCASSLGATTEAFFGQGTRLTVV.

This chain joins TRBV9 and TRBJ2-1, with TRBD2 matching 8 bases. CDR3 length: 14 amino acids. The ends lost 0 bases at V and 6 bases at J; junction bases unmatched: 2. From germline, CDR1 is SGDLS and CDR2 YYNGEE. CDR3 loop: CASSVATSGNEQFF. The CDR3 DNA follows: TGTGCCAGCAGCGTAGCAACTAGCGGCAATGAGCAGTTCTTC.

This chain links TRBV30 with TRBJ1-1, with D possibly being TRBD1 (5 bases). Germline V lookup: CDR1 GTSNPN, CDR2 SVGIG (reference sequence). V was trimmed by 8 bases and J by 1 base, leaving 8 bases between them. This CDR3 is built from 11 residues. CDR3 sequence reads: CASQGNTEAFF. The CDR3 DNA reads as TGTGCCAGCCAGGGGAACACTGAAGCTTTCTTT.

The V call is TRBV23-1, the J call TRBJ1-2; 8 bases fit TRBD1. TRBV23-1 is given ORF status, its function remaining uncertain. Unmatched junction bases numbered 4, after V lost 5 bases and J lost 5 bases. The CDR3 is 13 residues long. The CDR3 coding sequence is TGCGCCAGCAGTTCCACAGGGGGTTATGGCTACACCTTC. It codes for CASSSTGGYGYTF.

The V and J genes are TRBV4-3 and TRBJ1-2; 7 bases map to TRBD1. The CDR3 is made up of 15 amino acids. CDR1 and CDR2 (germline): LGHNA, YSLEER. The junction had 13 bases not matched to a gene; V was cut back by 5 bases and J by 7 bases. The CDR3 nucleotides are TGCGCCAGCAGCTTAAACAGGGGCCGAGGTGTTGGCTACACCTTC. Its protein is CASSLNRGRGVGYTF.

The gene calls are TRBV29-1 and TRBJ2-5; 7 bases map to TRBD2. This CDR3 comprises 16 residues. CDR1 is SQVTM, CDR2 ANQGSEA, per germline. V lost 1 base to trimming and J lost 5 bases; unmatched junction nucleotides: 13. In DNA form, the CDR3 reads TGCAGCGTTGAAGGGCCGACGGGGAGGGGAGTCGAGACCCAGTACTTC. Translating it yields CSVEGPTGRGVETQYF.

The chain uses TRBV7-9 and TRBJ2-7, with D possibly TRBD1 on 5 matching bases. The V gene's germline CDR1 is SEHNR and CDR2 FQNEAQ (reference sequence). Between the trimmed V and J ends, which lost 2 bases and 7 bases, there was a span of 12 bases. The CDR3 is 13 residues long. The CDR3 DNA reads as TGTGCCAGCAGCTTACAGGGTCTAAGGGAGCAGTACTTC. Its protein product is CASSLQGLREQYF.

The rearrangement joins TRBV29-1 to TRBJ1-4; D unclear. Per germline, CDR1 SQVTM and CDR2 ANQGSEA. The germline V and J ends were trimmed by 0 bases and 10 bases, with 6 bases remaining between them. The CDR3 is 11 amino acids. The DNA for the CDR3 is TGCAGCGTTGAAGAGAGCGGAAAACTGTTTTTT. It encodes CSVEESGKLFF.

The rearrangement links TRBV13 to TRBJ1-2; possible D gene TRBD1, 5 bases. CDR1 and CDR2 from the germline V gene are PRHDT and FYEKMQ (reference sequence). Trimming shortened V by 5 bases and J by 5 bases, and 12 bases separated the two germline ends. CDR3 length equals 13 residues. The CDR3 DNA is TGTGCCAGCAGCCGCGACAGCTTTTATGGCTACACCTTC. Amino acid sequence: CASSRDSFYGYTF.

V is TRBV29-1 and J is TRBJ2-5; 7 bases are shared with TRBD1. The germline V gene encodes CDR1 SQVTM and CDR2 ANQGSEA. There are 13 residues in the CDR3. V was pared by 6 bases and J by 4 bases, with 8 bases of the junction left unmatched. The CDR3 loop reads CSVRQGRGETQYF. CDR3 nucleotide sequence: TGCAGCGTCCGACAGGGTAGGGGAGAGACCCAGTACTTC.

The genes are TRBV27 and TRBJ2-7, with 7 nucleotides matching TRBD1. The CDR3 totals 15 residues. The germline V gene has CDR1 MNHEY and CDR2 SMNVEV (reference sequence). The ends lost 0 bases at V and 6 bases at J; junction bases unmatched: 8. The CDR3 DNA sequence: TGTGCCAGCAGTTTATCCCCGACAGGGATCTTCGAGCAGTACTTC. Amino acid sequence: CASSLSPTGIFEQYF.

The chain joins TRBV2 to TRBJ2-7, with 8 bases that match TRBD1. The CDR3 is made up of 16 amino acids. V lost 6 bases, J lost 0 bases, and 10 bases stayed unmatched. Germline loops: CDR1 SNHLY, CDR2 FYNNEI. The CDR3, as DNA: TGTGCCAGCAGCAGCCCTCGACAGGGGAGCTCCTACGAGCAGTACTTC. Protein product: CASSSPRQGSSYEQYF.

The chain is built from TRBV19 and TRBJ2-2; 9 nucleotides match TRBD2. The CDR3 is 15 residues long. Germline V gene sequence: CDR1 LNHDA, CDR2 SQIVND (reference sequence). The ends lost 5 bases at V and 5 bases at J; junction bases unmatched: 6. The CDR3 sequence: CASSVRGGLTGELFF. The CDR3 nucleotides are TGTGCCAGTAGTGTGCGGGGGGGGCTAACCGGGGAGCTGTTTTTT.

This rearrangement joins TRBV6-5 to TRBJ2-7, with 7 bases identical to TRBD1. The junction had 2 bases not matched to a gene; V was cut back by 0 bases and J by 6 bases. Germline values: CDR1 MNHEY, CDR2 SVGAGI. The CDR3 totals 13 residues. The CDR3 here is CASSYSQGREQYF. The CDR3 bases are TGTGCCAGCAGTTACTCACAGGGGCGCGAGCAGTACTTC.

The genes are TRBV29-1 and TRBJ1-1; unclear D gene. There are 14 residues in the CDR3. CDR1 is SQVTM, CDR2 ANQGSEA, per germline. Deletions cut 0 bases from V and 5 bases from J, with 13 bases between. CDR3 in amino acids: CSVEDGVRRTEAFF. The CDR3 DNA sequence: TGCAGCGTTGAAGATGGGGTGAGGAGGACTGAAGCTTTCTTT.